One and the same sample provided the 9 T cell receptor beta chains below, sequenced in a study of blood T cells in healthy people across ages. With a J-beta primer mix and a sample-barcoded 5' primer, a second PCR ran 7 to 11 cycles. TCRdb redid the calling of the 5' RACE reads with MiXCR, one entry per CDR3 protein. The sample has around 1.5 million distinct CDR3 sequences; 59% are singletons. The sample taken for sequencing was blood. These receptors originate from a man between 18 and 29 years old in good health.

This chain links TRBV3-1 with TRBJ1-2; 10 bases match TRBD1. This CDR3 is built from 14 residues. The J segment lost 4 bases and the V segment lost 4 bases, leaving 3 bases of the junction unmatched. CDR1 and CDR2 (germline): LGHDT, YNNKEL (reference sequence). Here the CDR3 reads CASSLGQGIYGYTF. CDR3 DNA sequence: TGTGCCAGCAGCCTGGGACAGGGGATCTATGGCTACACCTTC.

The CDR3 sequence: CATSGTGSDTQYF. The CDR3, as DNA: TGTGCCACCTCTGGGACAGGATCAGATACGCAGTATTTT. This rearrangement joins TRBV24-1 to TRBJ2-3, with TRBD1 identical over 8 bases. The germline V gene encodes CDR1 KGHDR and CDR2 SFDVKD. The V segment lost 9 bases and the J segment 4 bases; nucleotides outside the gene matches: 5. CDR3 size: 13 residues.

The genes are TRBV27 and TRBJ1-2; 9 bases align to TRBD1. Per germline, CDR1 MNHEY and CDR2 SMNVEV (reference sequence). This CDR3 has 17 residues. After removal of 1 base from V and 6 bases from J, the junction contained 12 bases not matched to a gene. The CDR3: CASSLWAQGASLNGYTF. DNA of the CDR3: TGTGCCAGCAGTTTATGGGCACAGGGGGCGTCTTTGAATGGCTACACCTTC.

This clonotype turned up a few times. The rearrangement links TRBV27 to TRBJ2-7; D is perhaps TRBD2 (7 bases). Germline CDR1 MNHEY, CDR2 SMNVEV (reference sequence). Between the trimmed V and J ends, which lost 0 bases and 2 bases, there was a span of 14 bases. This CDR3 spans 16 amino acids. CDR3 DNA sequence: TGTGCCAGCAGTTTATCGGCGGGGGCCTTAACCTACGAGCAGTACTTC. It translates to CASSLSAGALTYEQYF.

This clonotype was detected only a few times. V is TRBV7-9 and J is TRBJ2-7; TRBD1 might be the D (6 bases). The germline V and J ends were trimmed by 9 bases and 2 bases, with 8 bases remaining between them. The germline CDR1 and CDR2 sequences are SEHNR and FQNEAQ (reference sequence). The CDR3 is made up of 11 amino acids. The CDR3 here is CASTGTYEQYF. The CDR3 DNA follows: TGTGCCAGTACAGGGACCTACGAGCAGTACTTC.

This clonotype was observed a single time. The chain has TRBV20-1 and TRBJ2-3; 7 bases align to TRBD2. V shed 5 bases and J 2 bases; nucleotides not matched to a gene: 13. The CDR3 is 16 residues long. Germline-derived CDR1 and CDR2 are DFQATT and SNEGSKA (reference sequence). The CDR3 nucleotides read TGCAGTGCTCCCACCATCCAGCGGGGTATCACAGATACGCAGTATTTT. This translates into CSAPTIQRGITDTQYF.

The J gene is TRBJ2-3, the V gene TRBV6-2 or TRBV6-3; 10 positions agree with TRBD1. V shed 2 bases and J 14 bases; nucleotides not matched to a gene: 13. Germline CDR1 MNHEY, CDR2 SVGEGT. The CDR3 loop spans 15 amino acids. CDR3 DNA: TGTGCCAGCAGTTACCTTTCATGGGGACAGGGGCCCGTGTATTTT. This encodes CASSYLSWGQGPVYF.

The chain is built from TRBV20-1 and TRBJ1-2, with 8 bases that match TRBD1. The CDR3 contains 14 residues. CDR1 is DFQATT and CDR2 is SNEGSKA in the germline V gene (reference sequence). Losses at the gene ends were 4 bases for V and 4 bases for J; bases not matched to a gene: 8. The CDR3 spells CSATTGGSGYGYTF. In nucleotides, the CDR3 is TGCAGTGCTACTACAGGGGGAAGTGGCTATGGCTACACCTTC.

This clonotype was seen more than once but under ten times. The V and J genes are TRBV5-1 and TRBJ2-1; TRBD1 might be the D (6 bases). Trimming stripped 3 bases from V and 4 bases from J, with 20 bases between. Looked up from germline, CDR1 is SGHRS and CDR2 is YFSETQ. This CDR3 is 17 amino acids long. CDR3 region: CASSSARPGQPYNEQFF. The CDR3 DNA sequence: TGCGCCAGCAGCTCAGCCCGGCCCGGACAGCCTTACAATGAGCAGTTCTTC.